These T cell receptor beta chains were read from a single sample in a study of shared clonotypes between healthy human individuals. Only in-frame clones appear in the TCRdb table, and some are missing; sequencing was by immunoSEQ multiplex PCR. The sample contains about 2.5 million clones, 80% to 95% of which appear only once. Input material: naive CD4+ T cells from PBMCs. These receptors all come from a man aged 18 to 30 in good health. Some clones in this sample may be carry-over from other donors' samples. The CDR3 runs from the conserved cysteine through the conserved F or W. The D gene is left open where the match is weak.

TRBV7-2	TRBJ1-4	NA	CASRRGATNEKLFF	TGTGCCAGCCGGCGGGGAGCTACTAATGAAAAACTGTTTTTT
TRBV11-2	TRBJ2-3	TRBD2	CASSKQLAGGTDTQYF	TGTGCCAGCAGCAAACAACTAGCGGGGGGCACAGATACGCAGTATTTT
TRBV5-1	TRBJ2-1	TRBD2	CASSSTGTRANEQFF	TGCGCCAGCAGCAGTACCGGGACTAGAGCCAATGAGCAGTTCTTC
TRBV10-3	TRBJ2-1	TRBD2	CAISEREGNEQFF	TGTGCCATCAGTGAGCGGGAGGGCAATGAGCAGTTCTTC
TRBV7-2	TRBJ1-1	NA	CASSLGWGMDTEAFF	TGTGCCAGCAGCTTAGGCTGGGGAATGGACACTGAAGCTTTCTTT
TRBV29-1	TRBJ1-4	TRBD1	CSVAGGAREKLFF	TGCAGCGTGGCAGGGGGGGCGCGAGAAAAACTGTTTTTT
TRBV28	TRBJ2-2	NA	CASSGRVHGELFF	TGTGCCAGCAGCGGCAGGGTTCACGGGGAGCTGTTTTTT
TRBV6-5	TRBJ2-7	TRBD2	CASSYSSSGSLHEQYF	TGTGCCAGCAGTTACTCATCGAGCGGGAGTCTCCACGAGCAGTACTTC
TRBV5-1	TRBJ2-2	NA	CASSLDVMSGASTGELFF	TGCGCCAGCAGCTTGGATGTCATGTCGGGAGCTAGCACCGGGGAGCTGTTTTTT
TRBV27	TRBJ2-1	NA	CASSLFPRNNEQFF	TGTGCCAGCAGTTTATTCCCCAGAAACAATGAGCAGTTCTTC